This T cell receptor beta chain was sequenced during a study of blood T cell repertoires in COVID-19. Turning to the study itself: COVID-19 samples collected from the United States, Italy and Spain covered acute and convalescent phases. Nucleic acid was either cDNA or gDNA, and it came from T cells, B-cell-depleted T cells, or PBMCs.

Per the original methods: Reference gene primer amplification gave nucleated cell count estimates. Repertoires were generated with immunoSEQ multiplex PCR, while TCRdb's copy carries only in-frame clones and drops some. Clonal size and the V and J genes are those of that table, whereas D and trimming came from the DNA. The sample lists about 170,000 clones; 83% were seen once. Trimming shortened V by 5 bases and J by 0 bases, and 9 bases separated the two germline ends. This CDR3 is built from 14 residues. Germline CDR1 is LNHDA and CDR2 is SQIVND (reference sequence). Those who participated ranged in age from about 18 to 89 years and resided in about two dozen US areas.

This receptor was obtained from a woman aged 45-59 years in a cohort exposed to, infected with or recovered from COVID-19 (not recorded which). J is TRBJ2-3 and V is TRBV19, with D possibly TRBD1 on 5 matching bases. Sequenced material: PBMCs or T cells enriched from blood (not recorded which). This CDR3 reads CASSQGPSTDTQYF. DNA of the CDR3: TGTGCCAGTAGTCAGGGCCCTAGCACAGATACGCAGTATTTT.